This T cell receptor (beta chain) came from a study of blood T cells in healthy people across ages. Next came a second PCR, run for about 7 to 11 cycles, which used a sample-barcoded 5' primer along with a J-beta primer mix. A template-switch adaptor with 12 random nucleotides tagged each cDNA molecule. TCRdb re-called the 5' RACE reads with MiXCR, one entry per CDR3 protein. The repertoire has 800,000 to 1,300,000 distinct CDR3 sequences, approximately 26% of them found once; the top ten carry approximately 0.71%. The CDR3 length is 12 residues. The germline V gene has CDR1 DFQATT and CDR2 SNEGSKA (reference sequence). J was trimmed by 8 bases and V by 7 bases; bases with no gene match: 8. This clonotype was observed a handful of times. The same data also went into a second study, on T cells of mothers and their children.

V and J are TRBV20-1 and TRBJ2-1, with 7 bases matching TRBD2. Material for sequencing was blood. The clonotype originates from a girl between 2 and 10 years old in good health. Here the CDR3 DNA reads TGCAGTGTTCTGGCGGGAGCTTATGAGCAGTTCTTC. As protein: CSVLAGAYEQFF.